The 14 T cell receptor beta chains given below trace back to one sample, sequenced in a study of blood T cell repertoires in COVID-19. Profiling relied on immunoSEQ multiplex PCR, and the TCRdb table lists in-frame clones only, not all of them. The table records over 110,000 clones, about 87% of them present only once. What was sequenced was peripheral blood. The receptors were gathered from a human donor in a cohort sampled during active COVID-19.

The chain is built from TRBV4-1 and TRBJ2-6; D gene uncertain. Germline V gene sequence: CDR1 MGHRA, CDR2 YSYEKL. This CDR3 has 14 amino acids. V lost 0 bases to trimming and J lost 4 bases, with 4 bases between them. The CDR3, as DNA: TGCGCCAGCAGCCAAGATCAGGGGGCCAACGTCCTGACTTTC. Protein: CASSQDQGANVLTF.

V gene TRBV27 combines with J gene TRBJ1-2, with TRBD1 matching 10 bases. Germline loops: CDR1 MNHEY, CDR2 SMNVEV (reference sequence). Trimming at V came to 6 bases and at J to 3 bases, leaving 10 bases not matched to a gene. The CDR3 loop spans 16 amino acids. This CDR3 reads CASSLTGGLLDYGYTF. For the CDR3, the DNA is TGTGCCAGCAGCTTGACAGGGGGCCTTTTAGACTATGGCTACACCTTC.

The V and J genes are TRBV25-1 and TRBJ2-3; D remains unclear. The germline V and J ends were trimmed by 4 bases and 2 bases, with 7 bases remaining between them. Germline values: CDR1 MGHDK, CDR2 SYGVNS. This CDR3 has 13 amino acids. The CDR3 loop is CASSVSHTDTQYF. The CDR3 DNA is TGTGCCAGCAGTGTAAGCCACACAGATACGCAGTATTTT.

To note about this clone: The junction differs from germline at one of its ends, possibly a read error. The genes are TRBV3-1 (or the pseudogene TRBV3-2) and TRBJ2-4, with 9 bases aligning to TRBD2. The CDR3 is 13 residues long. Per germline, CDR1 LGHDT and CDR2 YNNKEL (reference sequence). The DNA for the CDR3 is TGTGCCAGCAGCCAAGTCCGCGGGGGGGCCCGGGACTTC. Amino acid sequence: CASSQVRGGARDF.

The chain uses TRBV5-1 and TRBJ1-5; 7 bases are shared with TRBD1. Germline-derived CDR1 and CDR2 are SGHRS and YFSETQ. V lost 4 bases to trimming and J lost 7 bases; unmatched junction nucleotides: 8. The length of the CDR3 is 14 residues. In DNA form, the CDR3 reads TGCGCCAGCAGCCGTGAGGGGGCGGGGCAGCCCCAGCATTTT. It yields the protein CASSREGAGQPQHF.

The chain employs TRBV7-2 and TRBJ2-1; 13 bases align to TRBD2. V shed 6 bases, J shed 0 bases, and the junction held 2 bases outside the gene matches. Germline values: CDR1 SGHTA, CDR2 FQGNSA. This CDR3 spans 16 amino acids. The DNA of the CDR3 is TGTGCCAGCAGGGGACTAGCGGGAAGCTCCTACAATGAGCAGTTCTTC. Translation gives CASRGLAGSSYNEQFF. Using reference TRBV7-2 and TRBJ2-1 for the parts outside the CDR3, the full variable domain is GAGVSQSPSNKVTEKGKDVELRCDPISGHTALYWYRQSLGQGLEFLIYFQGNSAPDKSGLPSDRFSAERTGGSVSTLTIQRTQQEDSAVYLCASRGLAGSSYNEQFFGPGTRLTVL.

The chain carries TRBV30 and TRBJ2-7; D might be TRBD2 (5 bases). Germline values: CDR1 GTSNPN, CDR2 SVGIG (reference sequence). V gave up 2 bases and J gave up 2 bases, with 10 bases separating them. The CDR3 has 13 amino acids. The CDR3 coding sequence is TGTGCCTGGAGTCCCACGGGAACCTACGAGCAGTACTTC. It is translated as CAWSPTGTYEQYF.

This rearrangement joins TRBV5-8 to TRBJ1-5, with 8 positions matching TRBD1. CDR3 size: 15 residues. Losses at the gene ends were 10 bases for V and 1 base for J; bases not matched to a gene: 10. CDR1 is SGHTS and CDR2 is YDEGEE in the germline V gene. CDR3 nucleotide sequence: TGTGCCGCAGGGCAGGGGGCAGGCAGCAATCAGCCCCAGCATTTT. Translation gives CAAGQGAGSNQPQHF.

This clone was seen just once. This rearrangement joins TRBV4-1 to TRBJ1-5; tentatively, D is TRBD1 (6 bases). Germline lookup yields CDR1 MGHRA and CDR2 YSYEKL. The V end lost 2 bases, the J end lost 5 bases, and 7 bases lay between the germline ends. The CDR3 is 13 residues long. CDR3 in amino acids: CASSQPGDQPQHF. The CDR3 nucleotides are TGCGCCAGCAGCCAACCAGGGGATCAGCCCCAGCATTTT.

This rearrangement joins TRBV25-1 to TRBJ2-1; 8 positions match TRBD2. CDR3 length equals 15 residues. In germline, CDR1 is MGHDK, CDR2 SYGVNS. V shed 4 bases and J 3 bases; nucleotides not matched to a gene: 5. The CDR3 loop is CASSVSSGVYNEQFF. As DNA, the CDR3 is TGTGCCAGCAGTGTGAGTAGCGGGGTCTACAATGAGCAGTTCTTC. Full variable domain (outside the CDR3, taken from reference TRBV25-1 and TRBJ2-1): EADIYQTPRYLVIGTGKKITLECSQTMGHDKMYWYQQDPGMELHLIHYSYGVNSTEKGDLSSESTVSRIRTEHFPLTLESARPSHTSQYLCASSVSSGVYNEQFFGPGTRLTVL.

The chain has TRBV7-3 and TRBJ2-7; tentatively, D is TRBD2 (5 bases). Germline V CDR1 and CDR2: SGHTA, FQGTGA. The CDR3 is 12 residues long. Trimming stripped 1 base from V and 5 bases from J, with 6 bases between. CDR3 nucleotides: TGTGCCAGCAGCTTAAACGGGGACGAGCAGTACTTC. Translating it yields CASSLNGDEQYF.

This chain connects TRBV24-1 to TRBJ1-5; 7 bases fit TRBD1. The CDR3 runs to 14 residues. V dropped 7 bases and J dropped 3; count of bases not matched to a gene: 5. Germline loops: CDR1 KGHDR, CDR2 SFDVKD. CDR3 sequence: CATSEGAYNQPQHF. The CDR3 DNA sequence: TGTGCCACCAGCGAGGGGGCCTACAATCAGCCCCAGCATTTT.

The V gene is TRBV29-1, the J gene TRBJ1-2; D is unclear. V lost 4 bases and J 4 bases, leaving 10 bases between the germline ends. CDR1 and CDR2 (germline): SQVTM, ANQGSEA. There are 12 residues in the CDR3. The CDR3 nucleotides are TGCAGCGTTGGAGGAGGGCTCTATGGCTACACCTTC. It is translated as CSVGGGLYGYTF.

The J gene is TRBJ2-3, the V gene TRBV4-1; TRBD2 matches at 7 bases. Germline V CDR1 and CDR2: MGHRA, YSYEKL. This CDR3 region has 16 residues. Trimming removed 0 bases from V and 0 bases from J; junction bases left unmatched: 3. CDR3 in amino acids: CASSQDPSGSTDTQYF. Written as DNA, the CDR3 is TGCGCCAGCAGCCAAGACCCTAGCGGTAGCACAGATACGCAGTATTTT.